This T cell receptor (beta chain) derives from a study of T cell responses to AZD1222 COVID-19 vaccine. Study outcomes and limitations: Clonal diversity may have been underestimated, and the donors were mostly white British, with more females than males. At baseline, just five to seven AZD1222 recipients tested seropositive.

Notes on this clone: As yet, its antigen is unknown.

This CDR3 contains 16 residues. CDR1 is SGHNT, CDR2 YENEEA, per germline. The trim removed 4 bases at V and 6 bases at J, leaving 8 bases unmatched. Profiling relied on immunoSEQ multiplex PCR, and the TCRdb table lists in-frame clones only, not all of them. Among approximately 190,000 clones listed, about nine tenths were seen once. Sequenced material: peripheral blood, taken on day 0 of MenACWY control vaccination. The sequence was obtained from an adult in good health. The chain links TRBV11-3 to TRBJ2-3; 12 bases are shared with TRBD2. The CDR3 DNA follows: TGTGCCAGCAGCTCCGGACTAGCGGGGAGTCGCGATACGCAGTATTTT. The encoded protein is CASSSGLAGSRDTQYF.